Each of the 31 T cell receptor beta chains below was sequenced from the same sample in a study of shared clonotypes between healthy human individuals. Method: immunoSEQ multiplex PCR; TCRdb's copy keeps in-frame clones and lacks some. The sample contains around 1 million clones, 60% to 85% of which appear only once. Sequencing input: memory CD4+ T cells sorted from blood. Documented subset: CD45RA-negative fraction. The receptor set was obtained from a young man in good health.

As for this clone: One end of the junction does not line up with germline, which may come from a read error. V usage is TRBV6-5 and J usage is TRBJ1-2, with TRBD1 as a possible D gene (6 bases). CDR1 is MNHEY and CDR2 is SVGAGI in the germline V gene. The CDR3 consists of 15 residues. The CDR3 DNA reads as TGTGCCAGCAGCTACTGGAGGGACACCGACTATGGCTACACCTTC. Its protein product is CASSYWRDTDYGYTF.

This sequence joins TRBV7-9 and TRBJ1-2, with 10 bases identical to TRBD1. V shed 3 bases, J shed 2 bases, and the junction held 3 bases outside the gene matches. The CDR3 is 15 residues long. CDR1 and CDR2 (germline): SEHNR, FQNEAQ (reference sequence). CDR3 in DNA: TGTGCCAGCAGCTTTGACAGGGGGCGAAACTATGGCTACACCTTC. Its translation is CASSFDRGRNYGYTF.

This clone was counted once. This sequence joins TRBV30 and TRBJ1-1, with D possibly TRBD1 on 5 matching bases. The V end lost 4 bases, the J end lost 0 bases, and 18 bases lay between the germline ends. The CDR3 covers 16 residues. CDR1 is GTSNPN, CDR2 SVGIG, per germline (reference sequence). The CDR3 region is CAWTPGRINLNTEAFF. The CDR3 coding sequence is TGTGCCTGGACTCCGGGACGTATTAACTTGAACACTGAAGCTTTCTTT.

The V call is TRBV5-1, the J call TRBJ2-3, with D hard to call. The V and J ends lost 4 bases and 9 bases respectively, with 15 bases between them. CDR3 length: 13 amino acids. CDR1 SGHRS and CDR2 YFSETQ come from the germline V gene. CDR3: CASSPDKAATQYF. CDR3 in DNA: TGCGCCAGCAGCCCAGACAAGGCAGCCACGCAGTATTTT. The complete variable domain, with remaining parts taken from reference TRBV5-1 and TRBJ2-3, reads KAGVTQTPRYLIKTRGQQVTLSCSPISGHRSVSWYQQTPGQGLQFLFEYFSETQRNKGNFPGRFSGRQFSNSRSEMNVSTLELGDSALYLCASSPDKAATQYFGPGTRLTVL.

The chain is built from TRBV7-8 and TRBJ2-7, with D uncertain. The V gene lost 5 bases and the J gene lost 4 bases, with 15 bases spanning the gap. Germline-derived CDR1 and CDR2 are SGHVS and FQNEAQ. This CDR3 is 14 amino acids long. The CDR3, as DNA: TGTGCCAGCAGCCCGAGGAAGGGAAAATACGAGCAGTACTTC. Protein product: CASSPRKGKYEQYF.

The rearrangement uses TRBV6-6 and TRBJ1-6; no reliable D call. Germline V CDR1 and CDR2: MNHNY, SVGAGI (reference sequence). There are 13 residues in the CDR3. V lost 2 bases, J lost 7 bases, and 6 bases lay in between. The CDR3: CASSYVKNSPLHF. DNA for the CDR3: TGTGCCAGCAGTTACGTAAAGAATTCACCCCTCCACTTT.

The V call is TRBV28, the J call TRBJ2-3; 10 positions match TRBD1. Trimming cost V 6 bases and J 3 bases; bases outside gene matches: 3. The CDR3 spans 14 residues. The germline gives CDR1 MDHEN, CDR2 SYDVKM. For the CDR3, the DNA is TGTGCCAGCAGGACAGGGGGCCGGACAGATACGCAGTATTTT. Translation gives CASRTGGRTDTQYF.

This clone was picked up one time. This chain links TRBV2 with TRBJ1-2; D remains ambiguous. The CDR3 runs to 13 residues. CDR1 is SNHLY and CDR2 is FYNNEI in the germline V gene. Trimming took 6 bases from V and 2 from J, leaving 10 bases between them. DNA of the CDR3: TGTGCCAGCAGCTTTCAGAAGAACTATGGCTACACCTTC. Its protein product is CASSFQKNYGYTF.

The chain carries TRBV6-4 and TRBJ2-7; 11 bases line up with TRBD1. Germline V gene data show CDR1 as MRHNA and CDR2 as SNTAGT. V was pared by 0 bases and J by 10 bases, with 11 bases of the junction left unmatched. CDR3 length: 16 residues. DNA for the CDR3: TGTGCCAGCAGTGACTCGAAAGGGACAGGGGGGAGTGATCAGTACTTC. Translation: CASSDSKGTGGSDQYF.

Note on this clone: Other DNA sequences within the sample encode an identical CDR3. This chain connects TRBV7-2 to TRBJ2-2; D not certain. Germline V gene data show CDR1 as SGHTA and CDR2 as FQGNSA. The CDR3 has 15 amino acids. The germline V and J ends were trimmed by 1 base and 0 bases, with 6 bases remaining between them. The CDR3 loop is CASSLVASNTGELFF. Here the CDR3 DNA reads TGTGCCAGCAGCTTAGTGGCGTCGAACACCGGGGAGCTGTTTTTT. The full variable domain, rest sourced from reference TRBV7-2 and TRBJ2-2, is GAGVSQSPSNKVTEKGKDVELRCDPISGHTALYWYRQSLGQGLEFLIYFQGNSAPDKSGLPSDRFSAERTGGSVSTLTIQRTQQEDSAVYLCASSLVASNTGELFFGEGSRLTVL.

The CDR3 loop reads CASSPGTTGETQYF. The CDR3 coding sequence is TGCGCCAGCAGCCCAGGGACTACTGGGGAGACCCAGTACTTC. The chain has TRBV5-1 and TRBJ2-5; 7 nucleotides align to TRBD2. The CDR3 runs 14 residues. V lost 4 bases to trimming and J lost 5 bases; unmatched junction nucleotides: 8. Looked up from germline, CDR1 is SGHRS and CDR2 is YFSETQ.

CDR3 DNA: TGTGCCATCAGTCTTAGGGCGCCGGGACTAGCGGGAGCCCCGGCCTACGAGCAGTACTTC. It translates to CAISLRAPGLAGAPAYEQYF. The chain recombines TRBV10-3 with TRBJ2-7, with 14 nucleotides matching TRBD2. Germline V gene sequence: CDR1 ENHRY, CDR2 SYGVKD. Trimming took 5 bases from V and 2 from J; bases not matched to a gene: 17. This CDR3 has 20 amino acids.

J is TRBJ2-2 and V is TRBV6-5; possibly TRBD1 for D (5 bases). V shed 2 bases and J shed 6 bases, with 13 bases lying between them. Germline V gives CDR1 MNHEY, CDR2 SVGAGI. The CDR3 runs 15 residues. The CDR3 region is CASSYDSYPAGELFF. The DNA for the CDR3 is TGTGCCAGCAGTTACGACAGTTACCCCGCCGGGGAGCTGTTTTTT.

Comment on this clone: One end of the junction varies from germline; a read error may be responsible. The same CDR3 also results from other DNA sequences found in this sample. The V gene is TRBV7-7, the J gene TRBJ2-5; perhaps TRBD1 as D (6 bases). The germline CDR1 and CDR2 sequences are SSHAT and FNYEAQ (reference sequence). The CDR3 is 13 residues long. CDR3 in DNA: TGTGCTAGCAGCTTAGGACAGCGGGAGACCCAGTACTTC. It yields the protein CASSLGQRETQYF.

The chain carries TRBV27 and TRBJ2-1, with TRBD2 matching 7 bases. V lost 6 bases, J lost 7 bases, and 18 bases stayed unmatched. This CDR3 region has 17 residues. Looked up from germline, CDR1 is MNHEY and CDR2 is SMNVEV (reference sequence). In nucleotides, the CDR3 is TGTGCCAGCAGCTCCACCTCAATCGCGGGAGAGGTAAATGAGCAGTTCTTC. Its translation: CASSSTSIAGEVNEQFF.

The genes are TRBV11-3 and TRBJ2-5, with D maybe TRBD2 (5 bases). The CDR3 is made up of 13 amino acids. Germline V gene data show CDR1 as SGHNT and CDR2 as YENEEA. V was cut by 2 bases and J by 4 bases, with 8 bases left in between. The CDR3: CASSLKSGETQYF. CDR3 coding DNA: TGTGCCAGCAGCTTAAAAAGCGGAGAGACCCAGTACTTC.

This sequence joins TRBV2 and TRBJ2-1; 9 bases are shared with TRBD2. V lost 7 bases to trimming and J lost 7 bases; unmatched junction nucleotides: 14. The CDR3 runs 16 residues. The germline V gene encodes CDR1 SNHLY and CDR2 FYNNEI. CDR3 in amino acids: CASNQALAGTNNEQFF. CDR3 bases: TGTGCCAGCAACCAAGCCCTAGCGGGAACCAATAATGAGCAGTTCTTC.

The V call is TRBV7-2, the J call TRBJ2-7, with TRBD2 matching over 7 bases. The trim removed 2 bases at V and 7 bases at J, leaving 5 bases unmatched. Looked up from germline, CDR1 is SGHTA and CDR2 is FQGNSA. This CDR3 contains 13 residues. This CDR3 is CASSLPNGREQYF. CDR3 nucleotide sequence: TGTGCCAGCAGCTTACCCAACGGGAGGGAGCAGTACTTC.

The chain uses TRBV11-3 and TRBJ2-5; 11 bases match TRBD2. The V segment lost 2 bases and the J segment 2 bases; nucleotides outside the gene matches: 10. The CDR3 consists of 18 residues. Germline CDR1 and CDR2: SGHNT and YENEEA. The CDR3 sequence is CASSLSTGLAGGQETQYF. CDR3 in DNA: TGTGCCAGCAGCTTATCCACGGGCCTAGCGGGGGGTCAAGAGACCCAGTACTTC.

V and J are TRBV5-4 and TRBJ2-3; unclear D gene. V lost 4 bases, J lost 4 bases, and 10 bases lay in between. Germline CDR1 and CDR2: SGHNT and YYREEE (reference sequence). This CDR3 is 13 amino acids long. CDR3 DNA: TGTGCCAGCAGCGGACCCTGGGCAGATACGCAGTATTTT. Translating gives CASSGPWADTQYF.

This chain connects TRBV15 to TRBJ2-1; tentative D call: TRBD2 (6 bases). From germline, CDR1 is LNHNV and CDR2 YYDKDF (reference sequence). Trimming removed 2 bases at V and 5 bases at J, with 13 bases between. This CDR3 is 15 amino acids long. The CDR3 DNA reads as TGTGCCACCAGCAGATCGCGGGACCGCGACAATGAGCAGTTCTTC. It codes for CATSRSRDRDNEQFF.

V gene TRBV7-9 combines with J gene TRBJ2-1; the match to TRBD2 covers 7 bases. The CDR3 totals 16 residues. V dropped 4 bases and J dropped 1; count of bases not matched to a gene: 7. From germline, CDR1 is SEHNR and CDR2 FQNEAQ (reference sequence). CDR3 protein: CASSSPAGGSYNEQFF. The CDR3, as DNA: TGTGCCAGCAGCTCCCCTGCCGGGGGGTCCTACAATGAGCAGTTCTTC. Complete variable domain (other parts from reference TRBV7-9 and TRBJ2-1): DTGVSQNPRHKITKRGQNVTFRCDPISEHNRLYWYRQTLGQGPEFLTYFQNEAQLEKSRLLSDRFSAERPKGSFSTLEIQRTEQGDSAMYLCASSSPAGGSYNEQFFGPGTRLTVL.

V usage is TRBV30 and J usage is TRBJ2-7, with unresolved D. Trimming took off 0 bases at V and 3 bases at J, with 9 bases between the two ends. CDR3 size: 13 residues. The germline gives CDR1 GTSNPN, CDR2 SVGIG (reference sequence). DNA for the CDR3: TGTGCCTGGAGTGTAGTGGATTACTACGAGCAGTACTTC. Protein product: CAWSVVDYYEQYF.

This chain uses TRBV2 with TRBJ2-1; D perhaps matches TRBD1 (5 bases). The ends were cut back, 2 bases at V and 1 base at J, with 9 bases in the middle. This CDR3 is 15 amino acids long. Germline V CDR1 and CDR2: SNHLY, FYNNEI. The CDR3 spells CASSEQGWSYNEQFF. In nucleotides, the CDR3 is TGTGCCAGCAGTGAACAGGGCTGGTCCTACAATGAGCAGTTCTTC.

About this clone itself: Other DNA sequences in the same sample also yield this CDR3. The genes are TRBV18 and TRBJ2-3, with D possibly TRBD2 on 5 matching bases. This CDR3 region has 14 residues. The V end lost 3 bases, the J end lost 4 bases, and 11 bases lay between the germline ends. Germline CDR1 reads KGHSH; CDR2 reads LQKENI. The CDR3 spells CASSPPPGADTQYF. CDR3 coding DNA: TGTGCCAGCTCACCCCCCCCCGGGGCAGATACGCAGTATTTT.

About this clone itself: The same CDR3 also results from other DNA sequences found in this sample. The rearrangement joins TRBV7-2 to TRBJ2-7, with D maybe TRBD1 (6 bases). The germline CDR1 and CDR2 sequences are SGHTA and FQGNSA. Trimming left V 3 bases short and J 1 base short, with 10 bases between. The CDR3 covers 14 residues. The CDR3 spells CASSFRTVSYEQYF. The CDR3 DNA sequence: TGTGCCAGCAGCTTTCGGACAGTGTCCTACGAGCAGTACTTC. Together with reference TRBV7-2 and TRBJ2-7, the CDR3 gives the full variable domain: GAGVSQSPSNKVTEKGKDVELRCDPISGHTALYWYRQSLGQGLEFLIYFQGNSAPDKSGLPSDRFSAERTGGSVSTLTIQRTQQEDSAVYLCASSFRTVSYEQYFGPGTRLTVT.

This sequence joins TRBV27 and TRBJ1-5; D gene uncertain. Germline assignment: CDR1 MNHEY and CDR2 SMNVEV (reference sequence). The CDR3 consists of 14 residues. V was trimmed by 3 bases and J by 4 bases, leaving 10 bases between them. The CDR3 region is CASSLDRINQPQHF. CDR3 nucleotides: TGTGCCAGCAGTTTGGACCGGATAAATCAGCCCCAGCATTTT.

The V and J genes are TRBV6-5 and TRBJ1-2; D may be TRBD1 (5 bases). This CDR3 contains 13 residues. The ends were cut back, 2 bases at V and 8 bases at J, with 12 bases in the middle. CDR1 MNHEY and CDR2 SVGAGI come from the germline V gene. CDR3 DNA sequence: TGTGCCAGCAGTTACAGGGCAGGGACCGGCTACACCTTC. Amino acids: CASSYRAGTGYTF.

This chain joins TRBV18 and TRBJ2-7; maybe TRBD1 (6 bases). This CDR3 has 12 residues. Germline V gives CDR1 KGHSH, CDR2 LQKENI. V lost 3 bases and J 6 bases, leaving 9 bases between the germline ends. The CDR3 spells CASSPAGAEQYF. CDR3 nucleotides: TGTGCCAGCTCACCCGCAGGGGCCGAGCAGTACTTC.

J is TRBJ1-1 and V is TRBV10-3; no reliable D call. Trimming removed 10 bases from V and 6 bases from J, with 15 bases in between. Germline V CDR1 and CDR2: ENHRY, SYGVKD. This CDR3 has 12 residues. CDR3 DNA: TGTGCCACCGCCCGGGAGGCCGCTGAAGCTTTCTTT. Amino acid sequence: CATAREAAEAFF.

The sample holds one count of this clone. The genes are TRBV27 and TRBJ1-6, with D possibly matching TRBD1 (5 bases). Trimming removed 5 bases from V and 9 bases from J, with 29 bases in between. Germline loops: CDR1 MNHEY, CDR2 SMNVEV (reference sequence). This CDR3 region has 19 residues. The CDR3 here is CASSPSRGRRLNLFSPLHF. In DNA form, the CDR3 reads TGTGCCAGCAGTCCCTCGAGGGGTCGGAGATTAAATCTATTTTCACCCCTCCACTTT.